This T cell receptor beta chain was sequenced in a study of graft-versus-host responses after intestinal transplantation. Turning to the study itself: Transplant types were multivisceral, liver-intestinal, or isolated intestinal. General study findings and limits: Subjects displaying graft-donor T cell macrochimerism possessed elevated graft-versus-host to host-versus-graft clonal ratios inside allografts.

Some clones are missing from TCRdb's copy, which holds only in-frame ones; the method was immunoSEQ multiplex PCR. The data hold tens of thousands of clones, with around 95% observed a single time. As for this clone: The antigen remains undetermined.

Sequencing was performed on unstimulated CD8+ T cells sorted from spleen or lymph node cells, taken before transplant. The TCR was taken from a human donor who was the organ donor for an intestinal transplant.

The CDR3 bases are TGTGCCAGCGGACAGGGTCTCATCTCGGAGACCCAGTACTTC. This sequence encodes CASGQGLISETQYF. The chain joins TRBV5-6 to TRBJ2-5; 8 positions match TRBD1. The CDR3 has 14 amino acids. Trimming at V came to 7 bases and at J to 5 bases, leaving 10 bases not matched to a gene. Germline CDR1 is SGHDT and CDR2 is YYEEEE.